This TCR beta chain was captured by sequencing in a study of read filtering for tumor transcriptome and immune sequencing. As to this clonotype: Given a much more abundant clone one base away, this may be a read error.

Molecular barcoded adaptors covering alpha/delta and beta/gamma chains were used on around 370 ng RNA. TCRdb reprocessed the reads via MiXCR and lists one record per CDR3 protein. The sample lists 100,000 to 150,000 distinct CDR3 sequences, over 10% occurring once. Sampling of bone marrow took place during active disease in every patient. Trimming left V 2 bases short and J 10 bases short, with 17 bases between. This CDR3 region has 15 residues. Germline V lookup: CDR1 MNHNY, CDR2 SVGAGI (reference sequence). The origin of this receptor is a donor at least 40 years old with multiple myeloma. The specimen was a population of CD138-negative cells sorted from bone marrow. This rearrangement joins TRBV6-6 to TRBJ2-2; TRBD1 is a possible D gene (6 bases). CDR3: CASSYRQARVAELFF. The CDR3 region has the DNA TGTGCCAGCAGTTACCGACAGGCTCGGGTGGCGGAGCTGTTTTTT.